This T cell receptor (beta chain) is from a study of cytomegalovirus exposure and HLA in healthy donors. The overall study: A later analysis reported the same platform for the 100 to 150 validation repertoires and the 666 first-cohort repertoires. Study outcomes and limitations: In the 120 validation repertoires, just under 95% of cluster scores exceeded 0, per a later analysis. TCR beta chains numbering some 160 were designated cytomegalovirus-associated.

Assay used: immunoSEQ multiplex PCR; TCRdb lists only in-frame clones, some missing. This sample yields about 220,000 clones, of which 75% to 95% are seen a single time; 1% to 1.2% belongs to the top ten. Per germline, CDR1 LNHDA and CDR2 SQIVND (reference sequence). The CDR3 contains 13 residues. The V and J ends lost 8 bases and 8 bases respectively, with 16 bases between them. With respect to this clone: Its antigen is unidentified.

The rearrangement uses TRBV19 and TRBJ2-1; no clear D. This TCR was recovered from a woman aged 18 to 35 in good health and CMV-seronegative. Source material: PBMCs. The CDR3: CASRPQDFDEQFF. In nucleotides, the CDR3 is TGTGCCAGTCGGCCCCAAGACTTCGATGAGCAGTTCTTC.